The source of this TCR beta chain is a study of shared clonotypes between healthy human individuals. Looked up from germline, CDR1 is SQVTM and CDR2 is ANQGSEA. There are 12 residues in the CDR3. V was clipped by 8 bases and J by 0 bases, with 10 bases between them. Assay: immunoSEQ multiplex PCR; the TCRdb copy retains only in-frame clones and omits some. The sample yields approximately 2,300,000 clones, just under 95% seen once. To note about this clone: Its antigen remains unidentified.

General observations from the study: Among donors, the sharing of clonotypes was expected to be influenced by sequencing depth.

The chain employs TRBV29-1 and TRBJ1-1; D gene uncertain. The sequenced sample was naive CD4+ T cells from PBMCs. Specified subset: CD45RA+ positively selected. The TCR sequence derives from a man aged 18 to 30 in good health. Some clones in this sample may be carry-over from other donors' samples. In nucleotides, the CDR3 is TGCAGCCCCTGGACGGTGAACACTGAAGCTTTCTTT. Its translation is CSPWTVNTEAFF.